This T cell receptor (beta chain) originates from a study of blood T cells in healthy people across ages. Germline V gene lookup returns CDR1 SGHRS and CDR2 YFSETQ. This CDR3 has 16 amino acids. The V gene end was trimmed by 0 bases and the J gene end by 6 bases; junction bases not matched to a gene: 8. Through a sample-barcoded 5' primer and a J-beta primer mix, a second PCR was run for roughly 6 to 11 cycles. TCRdb used MiXCR to reprocess the 5' RACE reads, holding one entry per CDR3 protein. Of about 1.5 million distinct CDR3 sequences in the sample, around 42% were seen once. This clonotype was picked up one time.

V is TRBV5-1 and J is TRBJ2-3, with 9 bases matching TRBD2. This TCR derives from a woman younger than 35 in good health. Sequenced input: blood. CDR3 sequence reads: CASSLDGAGGPDTQYF. The CDR3 nucleotides read TGCGCCAGCAGCTTGGATGGGGCGGGGGGGCCGGATACGCAGTATTTT.